The 31 T cell receptor beta chains presented below share a single source sample, sequenced in a study of CD4 T cells in relation to SARS-CoV-2 and coronaviruses (dated by TCRdb to 2020 to 2023). Preparation of the library involved the immunoSEQ multiplex PCR assay. TCRdb limited this immuneACCESS table to in-frame rearrangements with V and J called. A share of clones is missing; checked studies link under half to unresolved V genes, and the rest is unexplained. A total of 36,000 or so clones appear in this sample, around four fifths of them only once. The ten largest clones represent 2.8% of the sample. What these receptors recognize is not known. Source material: memory CD4+ T cells from PBMCs, cultured in vitro. Interpreted using the paper, the cell subset or site label stands for: memory (non-naive) CD4+ T cells. These receptors all stem from an adult with COVID-19.

The chain carries TRBV28 and TRBJ1-2, with 7 bases lining up with TRBD1. CDR3 length equals 12 residues. The germline V gene encodes CDR1 MDHEN and CDR2 SYDVKM. V dropped 6 bases and J dropped 7; count of bases not matched to a gene: 5. CDR3 amino acids: CASSATGSGYTF. DNA of the CDR3: TGTGCCAGCAGCGCGACAGGGTCTGGCTACACCTTC.

The V and J genes are TRBV7-2 and TRBJ2-1; TRBD2 agrees at 10 bases. The trim removed 6 bases at V and 7 bases at J, leaving 18 bases unmatched. Germline V gives CDR1 SGHTA, CDR2 FQGNSA. CDR3 length equals 18 residues. The CDR3 bases are TGTGCCAGCAGACTTAGCAGTACTAGCGGGATAAGGAGTAATGAGCAGTTCTTC. Translation: CASRLSSTSGIRSNEQFF.

There are a few counts of this clone. V and J are TRBV7-9 and TRBJ1-3; D is possibly TRBD1 (6 bases). CDR1 and CDR2 (germline): SEHNR, FQNEAQ (reference sequence). The CDR3 contains 18 residues. V was pared by 5 bases and J by 0 bases, with 20 bases between. CDR3 DNA: TGTGCCAGCAGCCTCACCTCCATCCGGACAGTCTCTGGAAACACCATATATTTT. Translating it yields CASSLTSIRTVSGNTIYF.

The chain recombines TRBV27 with TRBJ2-1; TRBD2 aligns across 8 bases. This CDR3 is 16 amino acids long. With V trimmed by 0 bases and J by 6 bases, 7 bases remained unmatched. Germline values: CDR1 MNHEY, CDR2 SMNVEV (reference sequence). The CDR3 sequence is CASSLSLAANFNEQFF. The CDR3 bases are TGTGCCAGCAGTTTATCACTAGCGGCAAACTTCAATGAGCAGTTCTTC.

The chain uses TRBV9 and TRBJ1-2, with 7 bases fitting TRBD1. V lost 4 bases to trimming and J lost 1 base; unmatched junction nucleotides: 7. The CDR3 is made up of 15 amino acids. The germline V gene has CDR1 SGDLS and CDR2 YYNGEE. CDR3 DNA: TGTGCCAGCAGCCCGGGGACAGTTCTTAACTATGGCTACACCTTC. As protein: CASSPGTVLNYGYTF.

The chain employs TRBV6-1 and TRBJ1-5; D might be TRBD1 (5 bases). CDR1 is MNHNS and CDR2 is SASEGT in the germline V gene. The CDR3 length is 14 residues. Trimming removed 3 bases at V and 7 bases at J, with 13 bases between. CDR3 sequence (DNA): TGTGCCAGCAGTGAGTCGGGGCGATGGCAGCCCCAGCATTTT. This sequence encodes CASSESGRWQPQHF.

The rearrangement joins TRBV5-6 to TRBJ2-1; TRBD2 agrees at 10 bases. The germline V gene encodes CDR1 SGHDT and CDR2 YYEEEE. V was clipped by 0 bases and J by 6 bases; unmatched bases: 3. This CDR3 comprises 15 residues. CDR3 DNA: TGTGCCAGCAGCTTGGAACTAGCGGGAACCAATGAGCAGTTCTTC. Its translation is CASSLELAGTNEQFF.

The chain employs TRBV10-3 and TRBJ1-4; unclear D gene. The length of the CDR3 is 12 residues. The germline V gene encodes CDR1 ENHRY and CDR2 SYGVKD. V shed 10 bases and J shed 0 bases, with 6 bases lying between them. DNA for the CDR3: TGTGCCACGACATCAACTAATGAAAAACTGTTTTTT. Translated: CATTSTNEKLFF.

This clone appeared a single time. The chain links TRBV24-1 to TRBJ2-1; TRBD1 is a possible D gene (5 bases). Per germline, CDR1 KGHDR and CDR2 SFDVKD. The CDR3 spans 14 residues. V lost 5 bases and J lost 5, with 12 bases in between. The CDR3 DNA sequence: TGTGCCACCAGTGGGACAAACTCTAACAATGAGCAGTTCTTC. Translated, it gives CATSGTNSNNEQFF.

This clone was observed a few times. The rearrangement uses TRBV30 and TRBJ1-1; a weak D match, TRBD1 (5 bases). Per the germline V gene, CDR1 is GTSNPN and CDR2 is SVGIG (reference sequence). The CDR3 sequence is 13 residues long. The V gene lost 4 bases and the J gene lost 1 base, with 10 bases spanning the gap. The CDR3 nucleotides are TGTGCCTGGACACGAACAGGGAACACTGAAGCTTTCTTT. Its protein product is CAWTRTGNTEAFF.

This clone was counted only a few times. The chain links TRBV7-2 to TRBJ2-1; possibly TRBD2 for D (6 bases). Trimming left V 5 bases short and J 6 bases short, with 17 bases between. From germline, CDR1 is SGHTA and CDR2 FQGNSA. This CDR3 contains 15 residues. The CDR3 spells CASSVLAGLFNEQFF. CDR3 coding DNA: TGTGCCAGCAGCGTTCTGGCGGGACTTTTCAATGAGCAGTTCTTC.

The chain links TRBV10-3 to TRBJ2-7, with 12 bases matching TRBD2. There are 17 residues in the CDR3. The J segment lost 3 bases and the V segment lost 4 bases, leaving 10 bases of the junction unmatched. Germline V gene data show CDR1 as ENHRY and CDR2 as SYGVKD. This chain's CDR3 is CAISGSGLAGKIYEQYF. In DNA, the CDR3 is TGTGCCATCAGTGGTTCGGGACTAGCGGGCAAGATCTACGAGCAGTACTTC.

The chain recombines TRBV7-3 with TRBJ2-3; 9 nucleotides match TRBD2. The V gene's germline CDR1 is SGHTA and CDR2 FQGTGA. The CDR3 covers 16 residues. The J segment lost 0 bases and the V segment lost 1 base, leaving 2 bases of the junction unmatched. For the CDR3, the DNA is TGTGCCAGCAGCTTAAGCGGGGGGGGTAGCACAGATACGCAGTATTTT. Its protein product is CASSLSGGGSTDTQYF.

This clone is a singleton in its sample. The rearrangement links TRBV27 to TRBJ2-1, with 9 bases fitting TRBD1. The CDR3 is 15 amino acids. Germline V gene lookup returns CDR1 MNHEY and CDR2 SMNVEV (reference sequence). Losses at the gene ends were 5 bases for V and 4 bases for J; bases not matched to a gene: 6. CDR3 protein: CASSTTGTGYNEQFF. In DNA, the CDR3 is TGTGCCAGCAGTACTACCGGGACAGGGTACAATGAGCAGTTCTTC.

V usage is TRBV18 and J usage is TRBJ2-1; 8 bases align to TRBD2. CDR3 length: 17 residues. Losses at the gene ends were 6 bases for V and 8 bases for J; bases not matched to a gene: 18. Per the germline V gene, CDR1 is KGHSH and CDR2 is LQKENI. CDR3 in DNA: TGTGCCAGCTCGCCTGACTTCGGGAGCGGGAGTGAGGATGAGCAGTTCTTC. Protein product: CASSPDFGSGSEDEQFF.

In its sample, this clone ranks as medium-sized (0.01 to 0.1%). The chain employs TRBV6-5 and TRBJ1-4, with TRBD1 matching 9 bases. V gave up 10 bases and J gave up 4 bases; unmatched junction bases: 7. This CDR3 contains 14 residues. Germline V gives CDR1 MNHEY, CDR2 SVGAGI. DNA for the CDR3: TGTGCCATGGGACAGGGAGGGGATAATGAAAAACTGTTTTTT. As protein: CAMGQGGDNEKLFF.

V and J are TRBV9 and TRBJ2-1, with a possible D match to TRBD2 (6 bases). The CDR3 sequence is 14 residues long. Germline loops: CDR1 SGDLS, CDR2 YYNGEE. The ends were cut back, 2 bases at V and 0 bases at J, with 6 bases in the middle. The chain's CDR3 is CASSVEGSYNEQFF. Here the CDR3 DNA reads TGTGCCAGCAGCGTGGAGGGCTCCTACAATGAGCAGTTCTTC.

This rearrangement joins TRBV5-4 to TRBJ2-7, with 7 positions matching TRBD2. The CDR3 sequence is 13 residues long. The junction had 5 bases not matched to a gene; V was cut back by 3 bases and J by 5 bases. Germline values: CDR1 SGHNT, CDR2 YYREEE (reference sequence). The CDR3, as DNA: TGTGCCAGCAGCTGGTTGACTAGCCACGAGCAGTACTTC. Its protein product is CASSWLTSHEQYF.

The V call is TRBV14, the J call TRBJ2-3; TRBD1 matches at 7 bases. The CDR3 spans 15 residues. The ends lost 4 bases at V and 1 base at J; junction bases unmatched: 5. The germline CDR1 and CDR2 sequences are SGHDN and FVKESK. The CDR3 nucleotides read TGTGCCAGCAGCCCCGGAGACAGGGGCACAGATACGCAGTATTTT. This encodes CASSPGDRGTDTQYF.

This clone was seen a handful of times. J is TRBJ2-3 and V is TRBV19; 10 nucleotides match TRBD2. CDR3 length equals 15 residues. J was trimmed by 4 bases and V by 4 bases; bases with no gene match: 5. CDR1 is LNHDA and CDR2 is SQIVND in the germline V gene (reference sequence). The CDR3 bases are TGTGCCAGTAGTAACAGCGGGAGGGCCCCAGATACGCAGTATTTT. It is translated as CASSNSGRAPDTQYF. Combining the CDR3 with reference TRBV19 and TRBJ2-3 gives the whole variable domain DGGITQSPKYLFRKEGQNVTLSCEQNLNHDAMYWYRQDPGQGLRLIYYSQIVNDFQKGDIAEGYSVSREKKESFPLTVTSAQKNPTAFYLCASSNSGRAPDTQYFGPGTRLTVL.

This rearrangement joins TRBV2 to TRBJ1-1; no clear D. CDR3 size: 11 residues. Germline CDR1 is SNHLY and CDR2 is FYNNEI. Trimming removed 5 bases from V and 3 bases from J, with 4 bases in between. The CDR3 is CASSIDTEAFF. In DNA form, the CDR3 reads TGTGCCAGCAGTATTGACACTGAAGCTTTCTTT.

The V call is TRBV5-4, the J call TRBJ2-3; possibly TRBD1 or TRBD2 for D (7 bases each). From germline, CDR1 is SGHNT and CDR2 YYREEE (reference sequence). Trimming removed 4 bases at V and 2 bases at J, with 17 bases between. CDR3 length equals 16 residues. The CDR3 loop reads CASSQGGLINTDTQYF. CDR3 bases: TGTGCCAGCAGCCAGGGGGGGTTGATTAACACAGATACGCAGTATTTT.

The CDR3 DNA is TGTGCCAGCAGCACCCGTCCTTGGGAGGGGACTGAAGCTTTCTTT. Translating gives CASSTRPWEGTEAFF. The J gene is TRBJ1-1, the V gene TRBV7-8; weak D call: TRBD1 (5 bases). Germline V CDR1 and CDR2: SGHVS, FQNEAQ. Trimming cost V 5 bases and J 5 bases, with 18 bases left between them. The CDR3 totals 15 residues.

V usage is TRBV30 and J usage is TRBJ2-1; 14 bases are a match to TRBD2. Germline trimming cut 1 base from V and 4 bases from J; bases unmatched to any gene: 15. The CDR3 length is 20 residues. Germline V CDR1 and CDR2: GTSNPN, SVGIG (reference sequence). The CDR3 here is CAWSERPGLAGVGRYNEQFF. DNA for the CDR3: TGTGCCTGGAGTGAGCGCCCGGGACTAGCGGGAGTGGGGAGGTACAATGAGCAGTTCTTC.

The chain's CDR3 is CASSETGTGFGPVTQYF. In nucleotides, the CDR3 is TGTGCCAGCAGTGAGACCGGGACAGGGTTCGGGCCTGTTACGCAGTATTTT. V usage is TRBV6-1 and J usage is TRBJ2-3, with 9 bases aligning to TRBD1. From germline, CDR1 is MNHNS and CDR2 SASEGT. V trimming: 3 bases; J trimming: 8 bases; junction bases outside the gene matches: 15. The CDR3 consists of 17 residues.

The CDR3 sequence is CASSLGNSGRLETQYF. CDR3 bases: TGCGCCAGCAGCTTGGGAAATAGCGGGAGGTTGGAGACCCAGTACTTC. The chain uses TRBV5-1 and TRBJ2-5; 10 bases map to TRBD2. This CDR3 spans 16 amino acids. V shed 0 bases, J shed 5 bases, and the junction held 7 bases outside the gene matches. Germline V CDR1 and CDR2: SGHRS, YFSETQ.

This sequence joins TRBV4-3 and TRBJ2-6; D is unclear. Germline-derived CDR1 and CDR2 are LGHNA and YSLEER. This CDR3 has 17 amino acids. V was trimmed by 0 bases and J by 0 bases, leaving 9 bases between them. In nucleotides, the CDR3 is TGCGCCAGCAGCCAAGATTGGTTGAGCTCTGGGGCCAACGTCCTGACTTTC. Translating it yields CASSQDWLSSGANVLTF.

J is TRBJ2-7 and V is TRBV6-2 or TRBV6-3; TRBD2 is a possible D gene (6 bases). From germline, CDR1 is MNHEY and CDR2 SVGEGT. V lost 4 bases and J 2 bases, leaving 27 bases between the germline ends. The CDR3 consists of 19 residues. The DNA for the CDR3 is TGTGCCAGCAGTTCCCGGTCGCTAACTTGGGACCGGGAGACCTACGAGCAGTACTTC. It codes for CASSSRSLTWDRETYEQYF.

The rearrangement links TRBV9 to TRBJ1-6; tentatively, D is TRBD1 (5 bases). The V and J ends lost 0 bases and 3 bases respectively, with 10 bases between them. CDR1 SGDLS and CDR2 YYNGEE come from the germline V gene. CDR3 length: 16 amino acids. The CDR3 here is CASSVGPGHYNSPLHF. As DNA, the CDR3 is TGTGCCAGCAGCGTAGGACCGGGGCACTATAATTCACCCCTCCACTTT. Full variable domain (rest looked up from reference TRBV9 and TRBJ1-6): DSGVTQTPKHLITATGQRVTLRCSPRSGDLSVYWYQQSLDQGLQFLIQYYNGEERAKGNILERFSAQQFPDLHSELNLSSLELGDSALYFCASSVGPGHYNSPLHFGNGTRLTVT.

In DNA form, the CDR3 reads TGTGCCTGGAGTGTAACTAGCGGGATTTCCTACGAGCAGTACTTC. Its protein is CAWSVTSGISYEQYF. The rearrangement uses TRBV30 and TRBJ2-7, with 10 bases matching TRBD2. The junction had 3 bases not matched to a gene; V was cut back by 0 bases and J by 1 base. Germline CDR1 reads GTSNPN; CDR2 reads SVGIG (reference sequence). The CDR3 runs to 15 residues.

The chain links TRBV3-1 (or the pseudogene TRBV3-2) to TRBJ2-2, with TRBD1 identical over 9 bases. Germline V gives CDR1 LGHDT, CDR2 YNNKEL (reference sequence). Losses at the gene ends were 1 base for V and 2 bases for J; bases not matched to a gene: 11. The CDR3 is 19 amino acids. CDR3 residues: CASSQVPGTGNSNTGELFF. The CDR3 nucleotides are TGTGCCAGCAGCCAAGTCCCAGGGACAGGGAACTCTAACACCGGGGAGCTGTTTTTT.